These T cell receptor beta chains were read from a single sample in a study of cytotoxic CD8 clonotypes in ibrutinib-treated CLL. The repertoire was sequenced with immunoSEQ multiplex PCR; TCRdb's copy has only in-frame clones and lacks some. Altogether roughly 28,000 clones are present, roughly 57% being singletons, with the ten largest covering less than 15%. This sample comprised PBMCs, obtained before ibrutinib treatment. These receptors were obtained from a human donor with chronic lymphocytic leukemia. Each CDR3 is given with its conserved first and last residue. The D gene is left open where the match is weak. Expanded clones get a size class; other rows say once, few or many, or leave the size out.

clone size: NA
J gene: TRBJ2-1
D gene: TRBD1
V gene: TRBV5-5
CDR3 protein: CASRAGTGDSYNEQFF
CDR3 DNA: TGTGCCAGCAGAGCCGGGACAGGGGATTCCTACAATGAGCAGTTCTTC

clone size: NA
J gene: TRBJ2-7
D gene: NA
V gene: TRBV27
CDR3 protein: CASTKLGGEQYF
CDR3 DNA: TGTGCCAGCACCAAACTCGGCGGGGAGCAGTACTTC

clone size: NA
J gene: TRBJ2-3
D gene: TRBD2
V gene: TRBV18
CDR3 protein: CASSPTSGGVTDTQYF
CDR3 DNA: TGTGCCAGCTCACCGACTAGCGGCGGGGTCACAGATACGCAGTATTTT

clone size: NA
J gene: TRBJ1-5
D gene: NA
V gene: TRBV6-6
CDR3 protein: CASQEPNQPQHF
CDR3 DNA: TGTGCCAGCCAAGAGCCCAATCAGCCCCAGCATTTT

clone size: NA
J gene: TRBJ2-7
D gene: NA
V gene: TRBV9
CDR3 protein: CASSVHHEDSYEQYF
CDR3 DNA: TGTGCCAGCAGCGTACACCACGAGGATTCCTACGAGCAGTACTTC

clone size: medium-sized
J gene: TRBJ1-2
D gene: NA
V gene: TRBV10-1
CDR3 protein: CAYPSGAEIFNYGYTF
CDR3 DNA: TGCGCCTACCCGTCCGGGGCGGAAATATTTAACTATGGCTACACCTTC

clone size: NA
J gene: TRBJ1-4
D gene: NA
V gene: TRBV19
CDR3 protein: CASSIKSMSGAKLFF
CDR3 DNA: TGTGCCAGTAGTATCAAGAGTATGTCGGGTGCGAAACTGTTTTTT

clone size: NA
J gene: TRBJ2-5
D gene: TRBD1
V gene: TRBV7-9
CDR3 protein: CASSSPGQGAKTQYF
CDR3 DNA: TGTGCCAGCAGCTCTCCGGGACAGGGGGCGAAGACCCAGTACTTC

clone size: NA
J gene: TRBJ1-2
D gene: NA
V gene: TRBV15
CDR3 protein: CATSRVSANYGYTF
CDR3 DNA: TGTGCCACCAGCAGAGTCTCAGCTAACTATGGCTACACCTTC

clone size: few
J gene: TRBJ1-6
D gene: NA
V gene: TRBV18
CDR3 protein: CASSPRDGQGSNSPLHF
CDR3 DNA: TGTGCCAGCTCACCAAGGGACGGACAAGGATCTAATTCACCCCTCCACTTT

clone size: few
J gene: TRBJ2-4
D gene: NA
V gene: TRBV14
CDR3 protein: CASSLTGLAKNIQYF
CDR3 DNA: TGTGCCAGCAGCCTTACAGGGTTAGCCAAAAACATTCAGTACTTC

clone size: few
J gene: TRBJ2-2
D gene: TRBD2
V gene: TRBV6-1
CDR3 protein: CASSELADTGELFF
CDR3 DNA: TGTGCCAGCAGTGAACTAGCGGACACCGGGGAGCTGTTTTTT

clone size: NA
J gene: TRBJ1-1
D gene: NA
V gene: TRBV10-3
CDR3 protein: CAIRDWEDYTEAFF
CDR3 DNA: TGTGCCATCAGGGACTGGGAGGACTACACTGAAGCTTTCTTT